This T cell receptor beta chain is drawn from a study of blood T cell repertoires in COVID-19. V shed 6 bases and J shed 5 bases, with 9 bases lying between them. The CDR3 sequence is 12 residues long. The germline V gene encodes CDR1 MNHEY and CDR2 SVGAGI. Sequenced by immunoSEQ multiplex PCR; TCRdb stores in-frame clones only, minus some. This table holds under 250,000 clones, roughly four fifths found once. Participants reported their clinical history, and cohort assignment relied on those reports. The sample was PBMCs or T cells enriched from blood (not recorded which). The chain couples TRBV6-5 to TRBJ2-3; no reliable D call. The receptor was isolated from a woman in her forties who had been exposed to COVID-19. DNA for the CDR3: TGTGCCAGCAGCCCCTACCAAGATACGCAGTATTTT. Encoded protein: CASSPYQDTQYF.